The T cell receptor (beta chain) under discussion was sequenced for a study of cytomegalovirus exposure and HLA in healthy donors. Background on the study: The 90 to 150 validation repertoires used the same platform as the 650 to 750 first-cohort repertoires, a later analysis reported. Regarding the study as a whole: Subsequent analysis revealed that first-cohort TCR clusters tended to co-occur in the 100 to 150 validation repertoires. A few chains tied to CMV proved CMV antigen-specific in vitro.

TCRdb keeps only in-frame clones here, not all; method: immunoSEQ multiplex PCR. Of about 150,000 clones in the sample, around 84% were seen once. A note on this clone: The antigen is not known.

CDR1 is MDHEN, CDR2 SYDVKM, per germline. The CDR3 has 15 amino acids. The germline V and J ends were trimmed by 4 bases and 3 bases, with 16 bases remaining between them. The TCR was taken from a human donor in good health. This chain uses TRBV28 with TRBJ2-7; perhaps TRBD1 as D (5 bases). What was sequenced was PBMCs. The CDR3 region has the DNA TGTGCCAGCAGTTCCTTCGGTGGACAAAGCTACGAGCAGTACTTC. Amino acid sequence: CASSSFGGQSYEQYF.